The 32 T cell receptor beta chains listed next were all sequenced from one sample in a study of control samples from healthy donors and cancer patients. Repertoires were generated with immunoSEQ multiplex PCR, while TCRdb's copy carries only in-frame clones and drops some. This sample has 90,000 to 100,000 clones, with approximately 82% found just once. The source material was blood. These receptors came from a man aged 55 to 70 in good health.

This sequence joins TRBV4-1 and TRBJ2-1, with 15 bases matching TRBD2. CDR1 MGHRA and CDR2 YSYEKL come from the germline V gene. This CDR3 spans 17 amino acids. V lost 2 bases to trimming and J lost 7 bases; unmatched junction nucleotides: 6. CDR3 amino acids: CASSQRTSGGALNEQFF. As DNA, the CDR3 is TGCGCCAGCAGCCAAAGGACTAGCGGGGGGGCCTTGAATGAGCAGTTCTTC.

V usage is TRBV7-9 and J usage is TRBJ2-7; 10 bases align to TRBD2. This CDR3 is built from 14 residues. Germline CDR1 is SEHNR and CDR2 is FQNEAQ (reference sequence). J was trimmed by 2 bases and V by 5 bases; bases with no gene match: 3. The CDR3 protein is CASSQLAGTYEQYF. CDR3 bases: TGTGCCAGCAGCCAACTAGCGGGGACCTACGAGCAGTACTTC.

This sequence joins TRBV30 and TRBJ2-2; D is unresolved. Germline loops: CDR1 GTSNPN, CDR2 SVGIG (reference sequence). The CDR3 has 12 residues. V lost 2 bases, J lost 6 bases, and 7 bases lay in between. The CDR3 protein is CAWSRVSGELFF. The CDR3 coding sequence is TGTGCCTGGAGTAGAGTGTCCGGGGAGCTGTTTTTT.

The gene calls are TRBV6-1 and TRBJ2-6; 8 nucleotides agree with TRBD1. Germline CDR1 is MNHNS and CDR2 is SASEGT. V trimming: 3 bases; J trimming: 4 bases; junction bases outside the gene matches: 14. The CDR3 is 19 amino acids. CDR3 loop: CASSDMPTGAWSGANVLTF. In nucleotides, the CDR3 is TGTGCCAGCAGTGACATGCCGACAGGGGCATGGTCCGGGGCCAACGTCCTGACTTTC.

V usage is TRBV24-1 and J usage is TRBJ2-3; 14 nucleotides line up with TRBD2. The CDR3 extends over 18 amino acids. V shed 7 bases and J 3 bases; nucleotides not matched to a gene: 11. Germline assignment: CDR1 KGHDR and CDR2 SFDVKD. The CDR3 sequence: CATRAGTSGRVRTDTQYF. CDR3 sequence (DNA): TGTGCCACCAGAGCCGGGACTAGCGGGAGAGTGAGGACAGATACGCAGTATTTT.

This sequence joins TRBV6-6 and TRBJ2-2, with D unclear. Trimming shortened V by 6 bases and J by 5 bases, and 13 bases separated the two germline ends. CDR1 and CDR2 (germline): MNHNY, SVGAGI (reference sequence). The CDR3 extends over 14 amino acids. The CDR3 region has the DNA TGTGCCAGCAGCCCATCCGGTGGGACCGGGGAGCTGTTTTTT. Translation gives CASSPSGGTGELFF.

The rearrangement joins TRBV6-5 to TRBJ2-7, with 8 positions matching TRBD1. The CDR3 is 14 residues long. Germline V gene data show CDR1 as MNHEY and CDR2 as SVGAGI. V trimming: 6 bases; J trimming: 4 bases; junction bases outside the gene matches: 8. The CDR3 region has the DNA TGTGCCAGCAGGACCGGACAGGGCTCTTACGAGCAGTACTTC. This sequence encodes CASRTGQGSYEQYF.

V usage is TRBV4-2 and J usage is TRBJ1-6, with TRBD1 matching over 10 bases. Unmatched junction bases numbered 0, after V lost 1 base and J lost 9 bases. From germline, CDR1 is LGHNA and CDR2 YNFKEQ. The CDR3 has 14 residues. CDR3 residues: CASSQGDRGSPLHF. CDR3 nucleotides: TGTGCCAGCAGCCAAGGGGACAGGGGTTCACCCCTCCACTTT.

This clone was counted many times. V gene TRBV27 combines with J gene TRBJ1-5; no firm D call. CDR1 and CDR2 (germline): MNHEY, SMNVEV (reference sequence). Trimming removed 6 bases at V and 4 bases at J, with 19 bases between. This CDR3 comprises 16 residues. CDR3 DNA: TGTGCCAGCAGCCCGATAGGGTTTACAGAAAATCAGCCCCAGCATTTT. Encoded protein: CASSPIGFTENQPQHF.

The rearrangement uses TRBV10-1 and TRBJ2-1; D perhaps matches TRBD1 (6 bases). Per the germline V gene, CDR1 is WNHNN and CDR2 is SYGVQD (reference sequence). The CDR3 has 16 amino acids. V lost 4 bases and J 0 bases, leaving 13 bases between the germline ends. This chain's CDR3 is CASSGGLLSSYNEQFF. The CDR3 DNA follows: TGCGCCAGCAGTGGGGGGCTTCTAAGCTCCTACAATGAGCAGTTCTTC.

The J gene is TRBJ2-3, the V gene TRBV24-1; 8 bases fit TRBD1. Trimming removed 5 bases from V and 2 bases from J; junction bases left unmatched: 5. The CDR3 loop spans 15 amino acids. CDR1 and CDR2 (germline): KGHDR, SFDVKD. The CDR3 loop is CATSGTGWATDTQYF. The CDR3 DNA follows: TGTGCCACCAGTGGGACAGGGTGGGCCACAGATACGCAGTATTTT.

This chain links TRBV5-1 with TRBJ1-1; 7 bases map to TRBD1. The V gene end was trimmed by 4 bases and the J gene end by 11 bases; junction bases not matched to a gene: 5. From germline, CDR1 is SGHRS and CDR2 YFSETQ. The CDR3 runs 11 residues. CDR3 bases: TGCGCCAGCAGCAGTACAGGGGCTGCTTTCTTT. Translation: CASSSTGAAFF. Combining the CDR3 with reference TRBV5-1 and TRBJ1-1 gives the whole variable domain KAGVTQTPRYLIKTRGQQVTLSCSPISGHRSVSWYQQTPGQGLQFLFEYFSETQRNKGNFPGRFSGRQFSNSRSEMNVSTLELGDSALYLCASSSTGAAFFGQGTRLTVV.

V usage is TRBV6-2 or TRBV6-3 and J usage is TRBJ2-7; D perhaps matches TRBD1 (5 bases). CDR3 length: 15 amino acids. From germline, CDR1 is MNHEY and CDR2 SVGEGT. Trimming pared 2 bases from V and 0 bases from J, leaving 11 bases between. The CDR3 DNA follows: TGTGCCAGCAGTTACCTGTGGGGCGACTCCTACGAGCAGTACTTC. Its translation: CASSYLWGDSYEQYF.

V is TRBV12-3 or TRBV12-4 and J is TRBJ2-1, with D perhaps given as TRBD1 or TRBD2 (5 bases each). Between the trimmed V and J ends, which lost 4 bases and 7 bases, there was a span of 11 bases. The CDR3 runs 13 residues. CDR3 amino acids: CASSSRGGNEQFF. CDR3 DNA: TGTGCCAGCAGTTCCCGTGGGGGTAATGAGCAGTTCTTC.

The chain uses TRBV15 and TRBJ1-6; D ambiguous. There are 12 residues in the CDR3. Trimming stripped 2 bases from V and 6 bases from J, with 2 bases between. CDR1 is LNHNV, CDR2 YYDKDF, per germline (reference sequence). CDR3 DNA: TGTGCCACCAGCAGATTTAATTCACCCCTCCACTTT. Its protein is CATSRFNSPLHF.

Comments on this clone: Other DNA sequences from this sample encode an identical CDR3 as well. The chain has TRBV12-3 or TRBV12-4 and TRBJ2-7, with a weak D call TRBD1 (7 bases). V dropped 6 bases and J dropped 3 bases, with 12 bases sitting between them. The CDR3 has 13 residues. CDR3 in amino acids: CASREGQLYEQYF. Here the CDR3 DNA reads TGTGCCAGCAGGGAGGGACAGCTCTACGAGCAGTACTTC.

Points on this clone: The junction shows a germline mismatch at one end, possibly a read error. J is TRBJ2-1 and V is TRBV12-3 or TRBV12-4, with 7 bases matching TRBD1. The CDR3 runs 11 residues. In DNA form, the CDR3 reads TGTGCCAGCACCCAACAGGGGATGGAGATCTTC. This translates into CASTQQGMEIF.

This clone has just one count. The V call is TRBV25-1, the J call TRBJ2-4, with TRBD1 matching 9 bases. The junction had 10 bases not matched to a gene; V was cut back by 5 bases and J by 5 bases. This CDR3 spans 16 amino acids. From germline, CDR1 is MGHDK and CDR2 SYGVNS. CDR3 loop: CASSSTGGASQNIQYF. The CDR3 DNA follows: TGTGCCAGCAGTTCAACAGGGGGCGCTTCTCAAAACATTCAGTACTTC.

This clone was found once. The chain employs TRBV11-2 and TRBJ1-1, with TRBD1 matching over 7 bases. The V gene's germline CDR1 is SGHAT and CDR2 FQNNGV. Trimming removed 7 bases from V and 5 bases from J; junction bases left unmatched: 7. The CDR3 length is 13 residues. CDR3 region: CASIWPGGTEAFF. The CDR3 nucleotides read TGTGCCAGCATCTGGCCAGGGGGAACTGAAGCTTTCTTT.

The V call is TRBV5-1, the J call TRBJ1-2, with 11 positions matching TRBD1. Germline V gene data show CDR1 as SGHRS and CDR2 as YFSETQ. CDR3 length equals 15 residues. After removal of 4 bases from V and 6 bases from J, the junction contained 8 bases not matched to a gene. CDR3 region: CASSPGDRGVNGYTF. For the CDR3, the DNA is TGCGCCAGCAGCCCTGGGGACAGGGGGGTCAATGGCTACACCTTC.

The chain has TRBV19 and TRBJ2-3; no clear D. The germline V gene has CDR1 LNHDA and CDR2 SQIVND (reference sequence). V was clipped by 1 base and J by 2 bases, with 16 bases between them. This CDR3 region has 17 residues. The CDR3 protein is CASSIVFMLGFTDTQYF. CDR3 in DNA: TGTGCCAGTAGTATAGTCTTCATGTTAGGGTTCACAGATACGCAGTATTTT.

This clone was detected ten times or more. The chain has TRBV27 and TRBJ2-7, with TRBD1 identical over 9 bases. There are 16 residues in the CDR3. V dropped 5 bases and J dropped 1; count of bases not matched to a gene: 9. Germline values: CDR1 MNHEY, CDR2 SMNVEV (reference sequence). The CDR3 reads CASSPEPGQGSYEQYF. The CDR3 DNA reads as TGTGCCAGCAGTCCTGAACCGGGACAGGGTTCCTACGAGCAGTACTTC.

The chain has TRBV5-4 and TRBJ2-5; D is possibly TRBD2 (6 bases). CDR1 is SGHNT and CDR2 is YYREEE in the germline V gene (reference sequence). The CDR3 has 16 amino acids. Trimming removed 4 bases at V and 1 base at J, with 17 bases between. CDR3 amino acids: CASSPRGRGPQETQYF. DNA of the CDR3: TGTGCCAGCAGCCCCAGAGGGCGGGGCCCCCAAGAGACCCAGTACTTC.

The chain employs TRBV15 and TRBJ1-1; 9 bases match TRBD1. The CDR3 runs 18 residues. Germline CDR1 LNHNV, CDR2 YYDKDF (reference sequence). After removal of 4 bases from V and 0 bases from J, the junction contained 12 bases not matched to a gene. The DNA for the CDR3 is TGTGCCACCAGCACATCACCGGGACAGGGACTTATGAACACTGAAGCTTTCTTT. Protein: CATSTSPGQGLMNTEAFF.

The chain uses TRBV27 and TRBJ1-5, with 9 bases lining up with TRBD1. This CDR3 is built from 17 residues. Looked up from germline, CDR1 is MNHEY and CDR2 is SMNVEV (reference sequence). V dropped 4 bases and J dropped 0; count of bases not matched to a gene: 7. CDR3 protein: CASSSGQGSGSNQPQHF. The CDR3 nucleotides read TGTGCCAGCAGTTCGGGACAGGGAAGCGGTAGCAATCAGCCCCAGCATTTT.

The J gene is TRBJ1-6, the V gene TRBV9; no clear D. This CDR3 has 16 amino acids. Germline V lookup: CDR1 SGDLS, CDR2 YYNGEE. The ends were cut back, 0 bases at V and 2 bases at J, with 9 bases in the middle. As DNA, the CDR3 is TGTGCCAGCAGCGTAGATAGAGGGACCTATAATTCACCCCTCCACTTT. This codes for CASSVDRGTYNSPLHF.

The rearrangement joins TRBV11-1 to TRBJ1-1; D remains ambiguous. Germline CDR1 reads SGHAT; CDR2 reads FQDESV (reference sequence). This CDR3 region has 15 residues. V lost 2 bases, J lost 1 base, and 11 bases lay in between. The CDR3 here is CASSLRRVPNTEAFF. CDR3 nucleotide sequence: TGTGCCAGCAGCTTAAGGAGGGTCCCGAACACTGAAGCTTTCTTT.

V is TRBV7-3 and J is TRBJ1-1, with 7 bases aligning to TRBD1. The CDR3 runs to 15 residues. V shed 5 bases and J 2 bases; nucleotides not matched to a gene: 8. CDR1 SGHTA and CDR2 FQGTGA come from the germline V gene. The CDR3 reads CASSPAQGRNTEAFF. CDR3 coding DNA: TGTGCCAGCAGCCCTGCACAGGGGAGAAACACTGAAGCTTTCTTT.

This chain joins TRBV10-3 and TRBJ2-5, with a tentative D call TRBD2 (5 bases). V was clipped by 3 bases and J by 4 bases, with 9 bases between them. Germline CDR1 ENHRY, CDR2 SYGVKD. The CDR3 runs 13 residues. CDR3 protein: CAISDGVSETQYF. CDR3 in DNA: TGTGCCATCAGTGACGGGGTATCAGAGACCCAGTACTTC.

The chain couples TRBV2 to TRBJ2-7; D ambiguous. The V end lost 4 bases, the J end lost 3 bases, and 10 bases lay between the germline ends. Germline loops: CDR1 SNHLY, CDR2 FYNNEI. The CDR3 consists of 13 residues. In nucleotides, the CDR3 is TGTGCCAGCAGTGGTGGGCTCGGCTACGAGCAGTACTTC. It yields the protein CASSGGLGYEQYF.

The CDR3 sequence is CASGRLRDGYTF. CDR3 nucleotide sequence: TGTGCCAGCGGACGCCTCCGAGATGGCTACACCTTC. This chain joins TRBV27 and TRBJ1-2; unclear D gene. The germline gives CDR1 MNHEY, CDR2 SMNVEV (reference sequence). The CDR3 totals 12 residues. Trimming took 8 bases from V and 6 from J, leaving 13 bases between them.

The genes are TRBV28 and TRBJ1-3; no firm D call. The V gene lost 2 bases and the J gene lost 2 bases, with 1 base spanning the gap. This CDR3 is built from 12 residues. Germline V gene data show CDR1 as MDHEN and CDR2 as SYDVKM. The CDR3, as DNA: TGTGCCAGCAGTTTAACTGGAAACACCATATATTTT. Translated, it gives CASSLTGNTIYF.